This T cell receptor beta chain was documented in a study of radiation and T cells in renal cell carcinoma. Study-wide points: In blood, top tumor clones expanded by 2 weeks, shrinking by 4.

Germline CDR1 and CDR2: LNHNV and YYDKDF (reference sequence). The length of the CDR3 is 17 residues. V lost 0 bases to trimming and J lost 1 base, with 15 bases between them. Time point given: blood 2 weeks post-SBRT. Sample treatment: 15 Gy SBRT to primary tumor, nephrectomy 4 weeks later. The tumor was a clear cell renal cell carcinoma. The data were produced by immunoSEQ multiplex PCR, yet TCRdb's version contains in-frame clones alone and is incomplete. The repertoire has 95,000 to 150,000 clones, 81% of them found once; the top ten carry under 6.5%. This clone was detected ten times or more. What it binds is unknown.

This sequence was found in a man in his forties or fifties with renal cell carcinoma. The input for sequencing was blood, taken from a patient whose treatment included radiotherapy and nephrectomy. The chain joins TRBV15 to TRBJ1-1; maybe TRBD1 (6 bases). In DNA, the CDR3 is TGTGCCACCAGCAGAGATTTCCAGGGGAGTGAGAACACTGAAGCTTTCTTT. Translating it yields CATSRDFQGSENTEAFF.